The entry below gives a single T cell receptor (beta chain) sequence along with its context. The CDR3 is made up of 13 amino acids. Per germline, CDR1 MNHEY and CDR2 SMNVEV (reference sequence). Trimming at V came to 4 bases and at J to 3 bases, leaving 2 bases not matched to a gene. Profiled with immunoSEQ multiplex PCR; TCRdb holds only in-frame clones, not every one. In the table there are about 120,000 clones, over 75% of which are singletons. The data were obtained in a study of control samples from healthy donors and cancer patients. The receptor was derived from a woman in her forties or fifties with colorectal cancer. The sequenced sample was PBMCs. The rearrangement links TRBV27 to TRBJ2-7; 8 bases fit TRBD1. For the CDR3, the DNA is TGTGCCAGCAGTTCAGGGGGCATCTACGAGCAGTACTTC. Translating gives CASSSGGIYEQYF.